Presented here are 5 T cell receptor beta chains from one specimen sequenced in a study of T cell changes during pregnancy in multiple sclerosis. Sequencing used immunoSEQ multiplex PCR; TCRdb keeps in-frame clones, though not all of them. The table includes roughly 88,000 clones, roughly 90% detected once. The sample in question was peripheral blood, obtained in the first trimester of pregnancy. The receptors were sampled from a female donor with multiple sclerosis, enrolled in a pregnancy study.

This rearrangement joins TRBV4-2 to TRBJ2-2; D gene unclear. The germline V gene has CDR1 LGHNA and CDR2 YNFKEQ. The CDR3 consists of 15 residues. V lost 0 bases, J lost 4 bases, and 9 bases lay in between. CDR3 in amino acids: CASSQDLAATGELFF. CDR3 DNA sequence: TGTGCCAGCAGCCAAGACCTGGCGGCCACCGGGGAGCTGTTTTTT.

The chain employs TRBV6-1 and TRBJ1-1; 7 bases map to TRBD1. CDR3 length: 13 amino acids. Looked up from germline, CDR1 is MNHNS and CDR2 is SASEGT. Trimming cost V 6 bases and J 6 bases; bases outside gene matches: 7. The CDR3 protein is CASRPTGDPEAFF. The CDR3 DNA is TGTGCCAGCAGACCCACAGGGGACCCTGAAGCTTTCTTT.

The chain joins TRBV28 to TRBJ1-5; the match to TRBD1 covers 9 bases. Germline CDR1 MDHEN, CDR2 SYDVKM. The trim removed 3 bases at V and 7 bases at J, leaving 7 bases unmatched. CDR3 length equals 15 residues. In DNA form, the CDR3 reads TGTGCCAGCAGTTTGACACAGGGGGCGCGGCAGCCCCAGCATTTT. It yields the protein CASSLTQGARQPQHF. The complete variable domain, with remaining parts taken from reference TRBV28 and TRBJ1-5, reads DVKVTQSSRYLVKRTGEKVFLECVQDMDHENMFWYRQDPGLGLRLIYFSYDVKMKEKGDIPEGYSVSREKKERFSLILESASTNQTSMYLCASSLTQGARQPQHFGDGTRLSIL.

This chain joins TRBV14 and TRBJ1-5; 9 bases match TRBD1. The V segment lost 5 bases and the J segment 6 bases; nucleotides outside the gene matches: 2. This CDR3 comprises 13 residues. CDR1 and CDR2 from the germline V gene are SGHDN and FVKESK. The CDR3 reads CASSSGQGQPQHF. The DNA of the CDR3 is TGTGCCAGCAGCTCGGGACAGGGTCAGCCCCAGCATTTT.

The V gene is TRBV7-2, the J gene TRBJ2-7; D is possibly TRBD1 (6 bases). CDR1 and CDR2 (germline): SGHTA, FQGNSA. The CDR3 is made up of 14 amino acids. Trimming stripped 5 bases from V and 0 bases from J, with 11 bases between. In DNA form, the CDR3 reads TGTGCCAGCAGCGTCGACAGGAACTCCTACGAGCAGTACTTC. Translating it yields CASSVDRNSYEQYF.